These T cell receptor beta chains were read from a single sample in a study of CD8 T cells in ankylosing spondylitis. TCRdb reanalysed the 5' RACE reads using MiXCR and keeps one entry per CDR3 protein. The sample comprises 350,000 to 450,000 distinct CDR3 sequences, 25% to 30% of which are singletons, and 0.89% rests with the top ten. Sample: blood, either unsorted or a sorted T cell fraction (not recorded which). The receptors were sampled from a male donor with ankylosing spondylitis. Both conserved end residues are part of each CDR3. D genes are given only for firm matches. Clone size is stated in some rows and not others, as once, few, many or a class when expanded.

DNA: TGTGCCAGCAGCCGATATAGCGAGACGTCCGAGCAGTACTTC
CDR3: CASSRYSETSEQYF
V: TRBV28
D: -
size: -
J: TRBJ2-7

DNA: TGTGCCAGCAGCTTAGGTTCCTCGGCGGAGACCCAGTACTTC
CDR3: CASSLGSSAETQYF
V: TRBV7-7
D: -
size: -
J: TRBJ2-5

DNA: TGTGCCAGCAGCTTCTCACTAGCGGCCAACACCGGGGAGCTGTTTTTT
CDR3: CASSFSLAANTGELFF
V: TRBV7-8
D: TRBD2
size: few
J: TRBJ2-2

DNA: TGCGCCAGCGGGGAAGGTCAGGAAAACATTCAGTACTTC
CDR3: CASGEGQENIQYF
V: TRBV5-1
D: -
size: few
J: TRBJ2-4

DNA: TGCGCCAGCAGCTTGGCGGTAGAAACAGATACGCAGTATTTT
CDR3: CASSLAVETDTQYF
V: TRBV5-1
D: -
size: -
J: TRBJ2-3

DNA: TGCGCCAGCAGTGAGGGGTCCTCATTTACGACAGAGGAGCTGTTTTTT
CDR3: CASSEGSSFTTEELFF
V: TRBV10-2
D: -
size: few
J: TRBJ2-2

DNA: TGTGCCACCAGCCCCCGTAGGACAAATCAAGAGACCCAGTACTTC
CDR3: CATSPRRTNQETQYF
V: TRBV15
D: -
size: few
J: TRBJ2-5

DNA: TGCAGTGCTTTGGACGGGTACAATGAGCAGTTCTTC
CDR3: CSALDGYNEQFF
V: TRBV20-1
D: -
size: many
J: TRBJ2-1

DNA: TGCGCCAGCAGCTTGGGGGCCCTGGGAAATGAGCCCCAGCATTTT
CDR3: CASSLGALGNEPQHF
V: TRBV5-1
D: -
size: -
J: TRBJ1-5

DNA: TGCAGCGTCGGACAGGGAAGGATCGAAAAACTGTTTTTT
CDR3: CSVGQGRIEKLFF
V: TRBV29-1
D: TRBD1
size: -
J: TRBJ1-4

DNA: TGTGCCAGCAGGCCGGGGGTCGGCAATCAGCCCCAGCATTTT
CDR3: CASRPGVGNQPQHF
V: TRBV5-5
D: -
size: few
J: TRBJ1-5

DNA: TGTGCCAGCAGTTTCTTCTTTAGTCCGGGCAATGAGCAGTTCTTC
CDR3: CASSFFFSPGNEQFF
V: TRBV12-3/TRBV12-4
D: -
size: few
J: TRBJ2-1

DNA: TGTGCCAGCAGCCAGGGACAGCTTCCCTACGAGCAGTACTTC
CDR3: CASSQGQLPYEQYF
V: TRBV7-2
D: TRBD1
size: -
J: TRBJ2-7

DNA: TGTGCCAGTGTCCGAGGGACGTATCCTTCAAAAGGGGATTACAATGAGCAGTTCTTC
CDR3: CASVRGTYPSKGDYNEQFF
V: TRBV12-3/TRBV12-4
D: -
size: -
J: TRBJ2-1

DNA: TGTGCCAGCAGTTTCCGGGATAACACTGAAGCTTTCTTT
CDR3: CASSFRDNTEAFF
V: TRBV27
D: -
size: few
J: TRBJ1-1

DNA: TGTGCCAGCAGCTCAGGGGTATTTGGCTACACCTTC
CDR3: CASSSGVFGYTF
V: TRBV11-2
D: -
size: -
J: TRBJ1-2

DNA: TGTGCCAGCAGTCCCCAAGGGGGAGATGAGACAGATACGCAGTATTTT
CDR3: CASSPQGGDETDTQYF
V: TRBV2
D: -
size: -
J: TRBJ2-3

DNA: TGTGCCACCAGTGACTCTAGCGGGAGGAGGTACAATGAGCAGTTCTTC
CDR3: CATSDSSGRRYNEQFF
V: TRBV24-1
D: TRBD2
size: -
J: TRBJ2-1

DNA: TGCAGTGCTAGACAATGGACAGGGACAAATGGCTACACCTTC
CDR3: CSARQWTGTNGYTF
V: TRBV20-1
D: TRBD1
size: -
J: TRBJ1-2

DNA: TGCAGTGCTAGGGACGGGGATGAGCAGTTCTTC
CDR3: CSARDGDEQFF
V: TRBV20-1
D: -
size: -
J: TRBJ2-1

DNA: TGTGCCACCAGCAGGGGACTAGCGGCCGTACCGTTGAATGAGCAGTTCTTC
CDR3: CATSRGLAAVPLNEQFF
V: TRBV15
D: TRBD2
size: -
J: TRBJ2-1

DNA: TGTGCCAGCAGCTTATGGGGGGTTGATAAAGATACGCAGTATTTT
CDR3: CASSLWGVDKDTQYF
V: TRBV7-2
D: -
size: -
J: TRBJ2-3

DNA: TGCAGCGTTGAGGGGTTAGCGGGAGGCCGGAACACCGGGGAGCTGTTTTTT
CDR3: CSVEGLAGGRNTGELFF
V: TRBV29-1
D: TRBD2
size: few
J: TRBJ2-2

DNA: TGCGCCAGCAGCTTGGGGCTAGCGGGAGACGTCTTTGGCACAGATACGCAGTATTTT
CDR3: CASSLGLAGDVFGTDTQYF
V: TRBV5-1
D: TRBD2
size: few
J: TRBJ2-3

DNA: TGCAGCGTTGAAGCACGGATTCCCTGGGCTGGAAACACCATATATTTT
CDR3: CSVEARIPWAGNTIYF
V: TRBV29-1
D: -
size: -
J: TRBJ1-3

DNA: TGTGCCAGCAGACCGTGGGGACTAGCGGGCTACAATGAGCAGTTCTTC
CDR3: CASRPWGLAGYNEQFF
V: TRBV6-1
D: TRBD2
size: few
J: TRBJ2-1

DNA: TGTGCCACCAGTGATTCCCCGCGGGGACAGGGGGGCTCCTACAATGAGCAGTTCTTC
CDR3: CATSDSPRGQGGSYNEQFF
V: TRBV24-1
D: TRBD1
size: few
J: TRBJ2-1

DNA: TGCGCCAGCAGCTTCCGGGACAGAAATACGCAGTATTTT
CDR3: CASSFRDRNTQYF
V: TRBV4-1
D: TRBD1
size: -
J: TRBJ2-3

DNA: TGTGCCACCAGCAGCCGACAGGGTTCGTACAATGAGCAGTTCTTC
CDR3: CATSSRQGSYNEQFF
V: TRBV15
D: TRBD1
size: -
J: TRBJ2-1

DNA: TGCGCCAGCAGCAAGACAGCTTCCAAAGAGACCCAGTACTTC
CDR3: CASSKTASKETQYF
V: TRBV5-1
D: -
size: -
J: TRBJ2-5

DNA: TGTGCCAGCAGTGATCGGGCCTACAATGAGCAGTTCTTC
CDR3: CASSDRAYNEQFF
V: TRBV2
D: -
size: -
J: TRBJ2-1

DNA: TGCAGTGCTAGTCAAGCGGGAGAGTCCTACGAGCAGTACTTC
CDR3: CSASQAGESYEQYF
V: TRBV20-1
D: TRBD2
size: -
J: TRBJ2-7

DNA: TGCAGTGCTGGTAGGACTAGCGGGAGTTTAAAAGAGACCCAGTACTTC
CDR3: CSAGRTSGSLKETQYF
V: TRBV20-1
D: TRBD2
size: few
J: TRBJ2-5

DNA: TGTGCCACCAGTGATCCCGCCTATGGCTACACCTTC
CDR3: CATSDPAYGYTF
V: TRBV24-1
D: -
size: few
J: TRBJ1-2

DNA: TGTGCCAGCAGTTACCAGACCGGGGAGCTGTTTTTT
CDR3: CASSYQTGELFF
V: TRBV6-6
D: -
size: once
J: TRBJ2-2

DNA: TGTGCCCGCAAGGGACAGTCAAACACTGAAGCTTTCTTT
CDR3: CARKGQSNTEAFF
V: TRBV30
D: TRBD1
size: few
J: TRBJ1-1

DNA: TGTGCCAGCAGCCGAGGGGCAGCCGGTTACGAGCAGTACTTC
CDR3: CASSRGAAGYEQYF
V: TRBV13
D: -
size: -
J: TRBJ2-7

DNA: TGTGCCAGCAGCCAAGCGGGAGGGGGAAATGAGCAGTTCTTC
CDR3: CASSQAGGGNEQFF
V: TRBV3-1
D: TRBD2
size: many
J: TRBJ2-1

DNA: TGCGCCAGCAGATCAGGACTAGCGGGTTTAAATGAGCAGTTCTTC
CDR3: CASRSGLAGLNEQFF
V: TRBV4-1
D: TRBD2
size: -
J: TRBJ2-1

DNA: TGTGCCAGCCGAACAACAGGGGATTCCGGCTATGGCTACACCTTC
CDR3: CASRTTGDSGYGYTF
V: TRBV4-2
D: TRBD1
size: -
J: TRBJ1-2

DNA: TGTGCCAGCAGCCCCGGACAGACAAGGACCTACAATGAGCAGTTCTTC
CDR3: CASSPGQTRTYNEQFF
V: TRBV7-7
D: -
size: few
J: TRBJ2-1

DNA: TGCGCCAGCAGCCGGCGGACAGGGAATAACCAAGAGACCCAGTACTTC
CDR3: CASSRRTGNNQETQYF
V: TRBV5-1
D: TRBD1
size: -
J: TRBJ2-5

DNA: TGTGCCAGCAGCTCCCCTAGCGGGAGGGTCACAGATACGCAGTATTTT
CDR3: CASSSPSGRVTDTQYF
V: TRBV9
D: TRBD2
size: many
J: TRBJ2-3

DNA: TGTGCCAGCAGCCTAGAGGCGCCTACGCAGTATTTT
CDR3: CASSLEAPTQYF
V: TRBV7-2
D: -
size: -
J: TRBJ2-3

DNA: TGCAGTGCTAACAGAGATACGCAGTATTTT
CDR3: CSANRDTQYF
V: TRBV20-1
D: -
size: -
J: TRBJ2-3

DNA: TGTGCCAGCAGCCCCGACACAGGATTGGGTGGGTTCTTC
CDR3: CASSPDTGLGGFF
V: TRBV7-2
D: -
size: few
J: TRBJ2-1

DNA: TGCGCCAGCAGCCTAGGACAGGCTGCGAACACCGGGGAGCTGTTTTTT
CDR3: CASSLGQAANTGELFF
V: TRBV5-1
D: TRBD1
size: few
J: TRBJ2-2

DNA: TGTGCCACCAGCCCCCATGGGGGGTTAGCGAATGAGCAGTTCTTC
CDR3: CATSPHGGLANEQFF
V: TRBV15
D: -
size: few
J: TRBJ2-1

DNA: TGTGCCACCACCCAACTTCTAGCGGGCGTGGACAATGAGCAGTTCTTC
CDR3: CATTQLLAGVDNEQFF
V: TRBV24-1
D: TRBD2
size: -
J: TRBJ2-1

DNA: TGTGCCAGCAGCCTTGACATAGCAACTAATGAAAAACTGTTTTTT
CDR3: CASSLDIATNEKLFF
V: TRBV7-9
D: -
size: -
J: TRBJ1-4

DNA: TGTGCCAGCAGCTCAATAAGCAATTCTCCCTACGAGCAGTACTTC
CDR3: CASSSISNSPYEQYF
V: TRBV7-8
D: -
size: few
J: TRBJ2-7

DNA: TGCAGCGCCTCGGACAGGGGAGGTGAAAAACTGTTTTTT
CDR3: CSASDRGGEKLFF
V: TRBV29-1
D: TRBD1
size: many
J: TRBJ1-4

DNA: TGTGCCAGCAGCCTCCGGGACAGGGCTGGGGAGCTGTTTTTT
CDR3: CASSLRDRAGELFF
V: TRBV7-8
D: TRBD1
size: few
J: TRBJ2-2

DNA: TGCAGAGTCCAGGAGAACACTGAAGCTTTCTTT
CDR3: CRVQENTEAFF
V: TRBV20-1
D: -
size: -
J: TRBJ1-1

DNA: TGCAGTGCTAGAGATCAGGTTGGAGGGACTAACTATGGCTACACCTTC
CDR3: CSARDQVGGTNYGYTF
V: TRBV20-1
D: -
size: -
J: TRBJ1-2